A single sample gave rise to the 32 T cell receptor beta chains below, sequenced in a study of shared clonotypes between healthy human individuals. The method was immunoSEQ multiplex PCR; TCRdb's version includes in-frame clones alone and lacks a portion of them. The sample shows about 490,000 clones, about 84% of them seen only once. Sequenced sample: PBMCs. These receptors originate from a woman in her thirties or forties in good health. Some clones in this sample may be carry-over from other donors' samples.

CDR3 in DNA: TGCGCCAGCAGCCCCTTGACTAGCGGGACATACAATGAGCAGTTCTTC. Encoded protein: CASSPLTSGTYNEQFF. The genes are TRBV5-1 and TRBJ2-1; 11 bases map to TRBD2. This CDR3 contains 16 residues. Looked up from germline, CDR1 is SGHRS and CDR2 is YFSETQ. The V segment lost 4 bases and the J segment 4 bases; nucleotides outside the gene matches: 7.

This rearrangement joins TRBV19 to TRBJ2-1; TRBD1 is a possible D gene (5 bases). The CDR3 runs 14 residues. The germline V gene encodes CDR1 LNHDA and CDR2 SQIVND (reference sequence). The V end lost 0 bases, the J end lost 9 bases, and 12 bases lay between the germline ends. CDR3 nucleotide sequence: TGTGCCAGTAGTATAGATTGGGGCGCAGGTGAGCAGTTCTTC. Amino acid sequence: CASSIDWGAGEQFF.

The CDR3 DNA follows: TGCGCCAGCAGCCAAGAAGGGACAGGGGCGATTGGCGAGCAGTACTTC. Translation: CASSQEGTGAIGEQYF. The rearrangement joins TRBV4-1 to TRBJ2-7; TRBD1 matches 10 bases. The V gene end was trimmed by 0 bases and the J gene end by 6 bases; junction bases not matched to a gene: 8. The CDR3 length is 16 residues. Per germline, CDR1 MGHRA and CDR2 YSYEKL.

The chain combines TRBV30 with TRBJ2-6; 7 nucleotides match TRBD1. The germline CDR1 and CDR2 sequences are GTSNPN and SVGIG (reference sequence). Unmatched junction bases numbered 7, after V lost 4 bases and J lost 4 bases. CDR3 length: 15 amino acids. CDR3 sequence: CAWTVRGSGANVLTF. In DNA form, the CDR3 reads TGTGCCTGGACAGTCAGGGGGTCCGGGGCCAACGTCCTGACTTTC.

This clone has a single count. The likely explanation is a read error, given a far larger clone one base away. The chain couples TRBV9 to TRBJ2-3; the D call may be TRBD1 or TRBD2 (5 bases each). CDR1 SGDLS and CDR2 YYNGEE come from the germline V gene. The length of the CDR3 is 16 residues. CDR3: CVSSTTRDARTDTQYF. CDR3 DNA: TGTGTCAGCAGCACCACCCGGGACGCCCGCACAGATACGCAGTATTTT.

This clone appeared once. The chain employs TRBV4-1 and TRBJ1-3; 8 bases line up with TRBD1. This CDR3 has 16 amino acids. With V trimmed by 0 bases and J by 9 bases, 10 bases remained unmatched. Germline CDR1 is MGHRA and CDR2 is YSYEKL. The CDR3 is CASSQERFGTGATIYF. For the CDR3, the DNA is TGCGCCAGCAGCCAAGAACGGTTCGGGACAGGCGCCACCATATATTTT.

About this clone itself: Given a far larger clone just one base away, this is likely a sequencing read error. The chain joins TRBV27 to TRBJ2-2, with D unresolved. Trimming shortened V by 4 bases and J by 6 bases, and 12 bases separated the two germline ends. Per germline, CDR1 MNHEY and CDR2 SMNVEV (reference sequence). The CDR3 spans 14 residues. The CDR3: CASSSEPVSGELFF. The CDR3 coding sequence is TGTGCCAGCAGTTCAGAACCAGTTTCCGGGGAGCTGTTTTTT.

The CDR3 region is CASSSTVAGGGTDTQYF. The CDR3 DNA reads TGCGCCAGCAGCTCGACAGTAGCGGGAGGAGGTACAGATACGCAGTATTTT. This rearrangement joins TRBV5-1 to TRBJ2-3; 10 nucleotides agree with TRBD2. Unmatched junction bases numbered 10, after V lost 3 bases and J lost 3 bases. Germline assignment: CDR1 SGHRS and CDR2 YFSETQ. CDR3 length: 17 amino acids.

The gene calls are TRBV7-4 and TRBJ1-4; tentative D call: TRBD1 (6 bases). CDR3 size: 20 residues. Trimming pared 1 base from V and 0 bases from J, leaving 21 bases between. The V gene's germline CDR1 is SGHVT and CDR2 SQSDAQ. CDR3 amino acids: CASSLEENRVNKTTNEKLFF. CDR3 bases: TGTGCCAGCAGCTTAGAGGAGAACAGGGTGAACAAAACAACTAATGAAAAACTGTTTTTT.

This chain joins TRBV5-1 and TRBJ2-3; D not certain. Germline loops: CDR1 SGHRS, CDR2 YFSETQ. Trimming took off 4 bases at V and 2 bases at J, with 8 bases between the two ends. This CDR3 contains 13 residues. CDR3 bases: TGCGCCAGCAGCGCCAGCCACACAGATACGCAGTATTTT. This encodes CASSASHTDTQYF.

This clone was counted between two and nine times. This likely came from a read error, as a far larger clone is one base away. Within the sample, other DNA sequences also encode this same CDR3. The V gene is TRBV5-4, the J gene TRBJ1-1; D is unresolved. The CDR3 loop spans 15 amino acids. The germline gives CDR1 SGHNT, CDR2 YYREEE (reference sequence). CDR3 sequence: CASSFLSQTGTEAFF. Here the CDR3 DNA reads TGTGCCAGCAGCTTCCTTTCGCAGACTGGAACTGAGGCTTTCTTT.

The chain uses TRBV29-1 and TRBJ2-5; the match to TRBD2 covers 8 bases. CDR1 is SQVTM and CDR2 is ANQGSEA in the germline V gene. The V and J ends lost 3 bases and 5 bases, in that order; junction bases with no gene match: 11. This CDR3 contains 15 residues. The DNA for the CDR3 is TGCAGCGTTGATAGCGGGACTAACCAAGGGGAGACCCAGTACTTC. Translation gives CSVDSGTNQGETQYF.

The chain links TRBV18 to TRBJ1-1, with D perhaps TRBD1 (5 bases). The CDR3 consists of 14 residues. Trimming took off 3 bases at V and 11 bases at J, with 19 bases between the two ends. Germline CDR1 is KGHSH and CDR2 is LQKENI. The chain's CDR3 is CASSPSTGAGGAFF. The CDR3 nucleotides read TGTGCCAGCTCACCTTCTACCGGGGCTGGTGGGGCTTTCTTT.

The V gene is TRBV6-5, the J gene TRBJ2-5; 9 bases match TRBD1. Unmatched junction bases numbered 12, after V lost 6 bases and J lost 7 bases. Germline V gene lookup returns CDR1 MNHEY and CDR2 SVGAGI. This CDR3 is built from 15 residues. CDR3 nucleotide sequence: TGTGCCAGCAGCCCGGGACAGGGAGTGAGTGGGACCCAGTACTTC. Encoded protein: CASSPGQGVSGTQYF.

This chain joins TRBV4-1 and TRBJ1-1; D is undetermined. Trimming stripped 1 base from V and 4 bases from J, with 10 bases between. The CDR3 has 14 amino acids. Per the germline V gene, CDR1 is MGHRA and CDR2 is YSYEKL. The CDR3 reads CASSQVYKGTEAFF. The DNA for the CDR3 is TGCGCCAGCAGCCAAGTCTACAAGGGCACTGAAGCTTTCTTT.

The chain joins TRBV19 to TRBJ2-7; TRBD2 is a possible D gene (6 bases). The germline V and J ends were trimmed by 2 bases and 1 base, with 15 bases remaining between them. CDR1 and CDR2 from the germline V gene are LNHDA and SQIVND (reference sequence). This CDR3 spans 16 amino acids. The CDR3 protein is CASSISHPGVSYEQYF. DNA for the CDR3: TGTGCCAGTAGTATAAGTCATCCGGGAGTTTCCTACGAGCAGTACTTC.

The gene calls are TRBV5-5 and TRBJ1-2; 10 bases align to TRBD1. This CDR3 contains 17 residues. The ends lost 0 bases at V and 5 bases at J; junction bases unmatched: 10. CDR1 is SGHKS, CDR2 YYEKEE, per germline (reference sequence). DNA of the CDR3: TGTGCCAGCAGCTTGGCGGGGACAGGGGTTAGAGGATATGGCTACACCTTC. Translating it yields CASSLAGTGVRGYGYTF.

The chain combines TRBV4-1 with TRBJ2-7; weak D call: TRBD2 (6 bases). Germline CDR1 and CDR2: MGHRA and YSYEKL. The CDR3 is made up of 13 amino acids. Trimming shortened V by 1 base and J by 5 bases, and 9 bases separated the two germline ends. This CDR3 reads CASSQAGVHEQYF. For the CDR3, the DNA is TGCGCCAGCAGCCAAGCGGGAGTCCACGAGCAGTACTTC.

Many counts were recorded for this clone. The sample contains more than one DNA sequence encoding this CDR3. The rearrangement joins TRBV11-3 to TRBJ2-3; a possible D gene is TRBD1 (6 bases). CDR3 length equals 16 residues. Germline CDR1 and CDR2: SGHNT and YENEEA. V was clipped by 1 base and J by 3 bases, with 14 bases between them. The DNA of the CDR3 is TGTGCCAGCAGCTTAGCGCGAGGCAGGGGAACAGATACGCAGTATTTT. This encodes CASSLARGRGTDTQYF.

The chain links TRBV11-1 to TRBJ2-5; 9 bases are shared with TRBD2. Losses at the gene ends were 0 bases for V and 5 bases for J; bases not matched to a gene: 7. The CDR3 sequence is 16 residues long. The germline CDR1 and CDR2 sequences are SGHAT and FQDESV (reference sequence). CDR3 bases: TGTGCCAGCAGCTTAGCGGGACTAGCAGTCCAGGAGACCCAGTACTTC. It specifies CASSLAGLAVQETQYF. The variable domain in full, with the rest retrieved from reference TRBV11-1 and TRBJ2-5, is EAEVAQSPRYKITEKSQAVAFWCDPISGHATLYWYRQILGQGPELLVQFQDESVVDDSQLPKDRFSAERLKGVDSTLKIQPAELGDSAMYLCASSLAGLAVQETQYFGPGTRLLVL.

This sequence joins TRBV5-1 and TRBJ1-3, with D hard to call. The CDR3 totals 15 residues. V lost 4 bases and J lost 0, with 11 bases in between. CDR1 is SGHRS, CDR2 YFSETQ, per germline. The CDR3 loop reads CASSQTGPSGNTIYF. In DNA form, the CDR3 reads TGCGCCAGCAGCCAGACGGGCCCCTCTGGAAACACCATATATTTT.

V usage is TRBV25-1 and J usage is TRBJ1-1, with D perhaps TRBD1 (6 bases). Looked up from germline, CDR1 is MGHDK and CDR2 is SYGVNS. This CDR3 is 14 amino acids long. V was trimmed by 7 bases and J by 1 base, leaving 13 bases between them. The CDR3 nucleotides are TGTGCCAGCAAACAAAGACAGGAGAACACTGAAGCTTTCTTT. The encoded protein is CASKQRQENTEAFF.

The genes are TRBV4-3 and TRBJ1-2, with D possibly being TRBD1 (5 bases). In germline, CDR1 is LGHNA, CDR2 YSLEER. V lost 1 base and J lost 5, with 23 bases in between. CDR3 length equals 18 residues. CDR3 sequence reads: CASSQALVTEGAGYGYTF. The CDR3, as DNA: TGCGCCAGCAGCCAAGCTTTAGTCACTGAAGGGGCAGGGTATGGCTACACCTTC.

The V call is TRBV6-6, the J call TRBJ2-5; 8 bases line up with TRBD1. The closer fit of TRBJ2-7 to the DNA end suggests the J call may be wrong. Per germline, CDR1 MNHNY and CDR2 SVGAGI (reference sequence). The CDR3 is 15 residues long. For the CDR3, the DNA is TGTGCCAGCAGTTCAACCGGGACAGGAATCTACGAGCAGTACTTC. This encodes CASSSTGTGIYEQYF.

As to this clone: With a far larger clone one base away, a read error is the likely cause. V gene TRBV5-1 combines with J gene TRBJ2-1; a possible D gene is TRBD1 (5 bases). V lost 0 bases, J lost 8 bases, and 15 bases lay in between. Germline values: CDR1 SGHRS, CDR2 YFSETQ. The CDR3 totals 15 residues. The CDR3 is CASSLEGDLYDEQFF. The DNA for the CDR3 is TGCGCCAGCAGCTTGGAAGGGGATCTATACGATGAGCAGTTCTTC.

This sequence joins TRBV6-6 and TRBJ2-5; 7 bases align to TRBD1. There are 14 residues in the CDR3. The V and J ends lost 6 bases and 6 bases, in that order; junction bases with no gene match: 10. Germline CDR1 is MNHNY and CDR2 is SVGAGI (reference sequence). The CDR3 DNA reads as TGTGCCAGCAGCCTTCAAACAGGGGCGAAGACCCAGTACTTC. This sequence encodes CASSLQTGAKTQYF.

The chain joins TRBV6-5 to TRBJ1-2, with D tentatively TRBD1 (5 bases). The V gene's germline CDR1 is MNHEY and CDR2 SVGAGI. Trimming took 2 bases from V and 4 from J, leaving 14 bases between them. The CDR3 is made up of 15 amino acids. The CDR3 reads CASSYRGELGYGYTF. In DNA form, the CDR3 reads TGTGCCAGCAGTTACCGGGGGGAATTGGGCTATGGCTACACCTTC.

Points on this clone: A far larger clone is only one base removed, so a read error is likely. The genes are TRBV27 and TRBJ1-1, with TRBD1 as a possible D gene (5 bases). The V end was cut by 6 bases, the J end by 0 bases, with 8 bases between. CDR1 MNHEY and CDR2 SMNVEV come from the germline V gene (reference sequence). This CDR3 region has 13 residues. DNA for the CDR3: TGTGCCAGCAGCCCGACAGTGAACACTGAAGCTTTCTTT. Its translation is CASSPTVNTEAFF.

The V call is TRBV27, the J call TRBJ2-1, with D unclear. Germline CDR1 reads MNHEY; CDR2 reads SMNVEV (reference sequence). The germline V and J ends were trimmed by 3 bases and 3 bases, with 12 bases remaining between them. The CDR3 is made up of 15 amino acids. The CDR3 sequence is CASSFKASLYNEQFF. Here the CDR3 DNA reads TGTGCCAGCAGTTTCAAGGCTTCCCTCTACAATGAGCAGTTCTTC.

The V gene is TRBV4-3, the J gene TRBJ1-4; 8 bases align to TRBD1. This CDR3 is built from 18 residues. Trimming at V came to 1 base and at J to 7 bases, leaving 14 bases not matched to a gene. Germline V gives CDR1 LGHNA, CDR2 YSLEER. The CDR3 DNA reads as TGCGCCAGCAGCCAAGGAAACTATCTTGGACAGGGTTTTGAAAAACTGTTTTTT. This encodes CASSQGNYLGQGFEKLFF.

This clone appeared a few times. CDR3 amino acids: CASSLDRGSYGYTF. The CDR3 bases are TGTGCCAGCAGCTTGGATCGGGGTAGCTATGGCTACACCTTC. The chain joins TRBV7-9 to TRBJ1-2; D is unresolved. The CDR3 is made up of 14 amino acids. V lost 3 bases, J lost 4 bases, and 12 bases lay in between. Germline-derived CDR1 and CDR2 are SEHNR and FQNEAQ (reference sequence). The variable domain in full, with the rest retrieved from reference TRBV7-9 and TRBJ1-2, is DTGVSQNPRHKITKRGQNVTFRCDPISEHNRLYWYRQTLGQGPEFLTYFQNEAQLEKSRLLSDRFSAERPKGSFSTLEIQRTEQGDSAMYLCASSLDRGSYGYTFGSGTRLTVV.

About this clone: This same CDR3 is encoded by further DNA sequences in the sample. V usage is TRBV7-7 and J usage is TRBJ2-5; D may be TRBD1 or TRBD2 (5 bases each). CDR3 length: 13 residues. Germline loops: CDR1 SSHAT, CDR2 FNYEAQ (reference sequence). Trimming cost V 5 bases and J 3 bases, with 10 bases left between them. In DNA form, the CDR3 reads TGTGCCAGCAGCCTCAGGGAGAAAGAGACCCAGTACTTC. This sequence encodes CASSLREKETQYF.